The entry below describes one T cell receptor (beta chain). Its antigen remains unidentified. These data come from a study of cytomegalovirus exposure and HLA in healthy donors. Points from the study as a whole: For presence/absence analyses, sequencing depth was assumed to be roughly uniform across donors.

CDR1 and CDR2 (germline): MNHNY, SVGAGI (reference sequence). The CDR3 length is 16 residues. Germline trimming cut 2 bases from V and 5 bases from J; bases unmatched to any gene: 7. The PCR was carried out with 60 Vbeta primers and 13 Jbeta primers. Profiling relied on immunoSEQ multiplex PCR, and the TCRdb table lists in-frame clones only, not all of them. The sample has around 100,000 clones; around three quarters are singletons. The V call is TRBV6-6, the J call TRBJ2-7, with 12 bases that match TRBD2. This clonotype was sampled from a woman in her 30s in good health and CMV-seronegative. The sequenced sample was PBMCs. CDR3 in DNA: TGTGCCAGCAGTTACGCCGCTAGCGGGAGGGTGCACGAGCAGTACTTC. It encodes CASSYAASGRVHEQYF.